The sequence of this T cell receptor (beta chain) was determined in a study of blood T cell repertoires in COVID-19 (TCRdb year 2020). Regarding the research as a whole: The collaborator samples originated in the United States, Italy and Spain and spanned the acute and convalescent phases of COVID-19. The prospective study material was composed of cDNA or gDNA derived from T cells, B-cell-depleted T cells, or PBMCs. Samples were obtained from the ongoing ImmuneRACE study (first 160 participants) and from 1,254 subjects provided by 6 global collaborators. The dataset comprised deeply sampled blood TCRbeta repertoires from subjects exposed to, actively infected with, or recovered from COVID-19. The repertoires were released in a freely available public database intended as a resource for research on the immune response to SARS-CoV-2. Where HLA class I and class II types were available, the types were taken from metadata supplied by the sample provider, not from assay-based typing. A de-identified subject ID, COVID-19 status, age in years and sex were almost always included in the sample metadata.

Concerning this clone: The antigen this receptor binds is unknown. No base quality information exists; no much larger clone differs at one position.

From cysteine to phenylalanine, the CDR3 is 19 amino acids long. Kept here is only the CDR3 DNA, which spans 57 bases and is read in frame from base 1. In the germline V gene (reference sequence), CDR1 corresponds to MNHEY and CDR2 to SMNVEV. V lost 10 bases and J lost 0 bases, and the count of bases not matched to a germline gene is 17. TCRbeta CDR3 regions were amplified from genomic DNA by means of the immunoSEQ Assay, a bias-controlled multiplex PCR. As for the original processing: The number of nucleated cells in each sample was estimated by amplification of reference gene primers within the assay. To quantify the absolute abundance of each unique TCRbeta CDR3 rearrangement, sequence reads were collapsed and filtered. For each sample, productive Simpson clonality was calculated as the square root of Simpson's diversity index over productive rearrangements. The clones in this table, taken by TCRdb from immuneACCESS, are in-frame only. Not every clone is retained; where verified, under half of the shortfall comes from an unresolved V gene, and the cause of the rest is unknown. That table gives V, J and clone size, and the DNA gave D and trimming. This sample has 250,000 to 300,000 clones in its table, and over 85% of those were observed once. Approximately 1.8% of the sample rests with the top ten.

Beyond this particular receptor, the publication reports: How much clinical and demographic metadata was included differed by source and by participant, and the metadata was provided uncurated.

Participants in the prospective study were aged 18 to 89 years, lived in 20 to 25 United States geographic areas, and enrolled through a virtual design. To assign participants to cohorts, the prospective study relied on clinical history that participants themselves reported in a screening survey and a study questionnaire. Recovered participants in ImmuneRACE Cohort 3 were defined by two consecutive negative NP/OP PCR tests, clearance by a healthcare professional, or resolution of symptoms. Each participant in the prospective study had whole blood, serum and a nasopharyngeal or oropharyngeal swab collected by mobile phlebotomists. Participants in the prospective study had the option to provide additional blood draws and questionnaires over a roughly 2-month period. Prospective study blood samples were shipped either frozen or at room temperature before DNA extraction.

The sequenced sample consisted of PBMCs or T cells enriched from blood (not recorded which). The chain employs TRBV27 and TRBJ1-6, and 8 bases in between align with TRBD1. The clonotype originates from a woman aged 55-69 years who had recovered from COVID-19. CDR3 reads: CATSRDRPLLSSYNSPLHF. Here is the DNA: TGTGCCACCTCCCGGGACAGGCCTCTCTTAAGCTCCTATAATTCACCCCTCCACTTT.